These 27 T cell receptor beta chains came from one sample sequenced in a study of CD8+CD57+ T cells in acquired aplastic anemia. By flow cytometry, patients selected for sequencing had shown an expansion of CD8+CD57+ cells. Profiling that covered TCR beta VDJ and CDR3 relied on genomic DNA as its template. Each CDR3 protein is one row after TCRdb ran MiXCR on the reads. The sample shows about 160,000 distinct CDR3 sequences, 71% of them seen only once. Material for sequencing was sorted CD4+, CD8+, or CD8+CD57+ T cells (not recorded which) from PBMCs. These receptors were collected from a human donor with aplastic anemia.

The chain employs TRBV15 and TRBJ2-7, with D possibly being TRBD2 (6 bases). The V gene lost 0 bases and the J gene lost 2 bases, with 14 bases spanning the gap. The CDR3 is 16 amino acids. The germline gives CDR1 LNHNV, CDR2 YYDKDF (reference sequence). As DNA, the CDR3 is TGTGCCACCAGCAGAGATAGCGGCGTAACCACCTACGAGCAGTACTTC. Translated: CATSRDSGVTTYEQYF.

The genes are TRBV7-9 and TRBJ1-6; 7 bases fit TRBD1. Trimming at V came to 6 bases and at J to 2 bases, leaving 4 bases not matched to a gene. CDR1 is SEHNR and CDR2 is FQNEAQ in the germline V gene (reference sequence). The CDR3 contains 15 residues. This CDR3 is CASSPTGAYNSPLHF. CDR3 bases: TGTGCCAGCAGTCCCACAGGGGCCTATAATTCACCCCTCCACTTT.

The CDR3 DNA reads as TGCGCCAGTCTTATGACCGGGGAGCTGTTTTTT. Protein sequence: CASLMTGELFF. V usage is TRBV10-2 and J usage is TRBJ2-2, with D unresolved. This CDR3 region has 11 residues. The ends were cut back, 9 bases at V and 5 bases at J, with 7 bases in the middle. CDR1 WSHSY and CDR2 SAAADI come from the germline V gene.

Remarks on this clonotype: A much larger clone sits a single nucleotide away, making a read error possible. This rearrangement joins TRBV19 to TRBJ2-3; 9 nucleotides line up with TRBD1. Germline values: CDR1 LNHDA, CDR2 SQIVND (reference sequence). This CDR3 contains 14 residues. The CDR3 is CVSRKTGGPDTQYF. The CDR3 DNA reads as TGTGTCAGTCGAAAAACAGGGGGCCCAGATACGCAGTATTTT.

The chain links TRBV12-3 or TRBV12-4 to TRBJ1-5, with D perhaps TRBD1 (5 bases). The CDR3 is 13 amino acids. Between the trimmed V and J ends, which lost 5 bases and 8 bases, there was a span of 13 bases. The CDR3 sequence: CASSPGPLEPQHF. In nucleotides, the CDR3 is TGTGCCAGCAGTCCGGGGCCACTAGAGCCCCAGCATTTT.

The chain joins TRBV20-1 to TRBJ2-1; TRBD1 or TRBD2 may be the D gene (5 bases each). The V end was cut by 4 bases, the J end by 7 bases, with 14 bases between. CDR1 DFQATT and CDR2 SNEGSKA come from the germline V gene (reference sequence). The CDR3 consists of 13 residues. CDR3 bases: TGCAGTGCTACAACCGGGGCCGAGAATGAGCAGTTCTTC. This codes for CSATTGAENEQFF.

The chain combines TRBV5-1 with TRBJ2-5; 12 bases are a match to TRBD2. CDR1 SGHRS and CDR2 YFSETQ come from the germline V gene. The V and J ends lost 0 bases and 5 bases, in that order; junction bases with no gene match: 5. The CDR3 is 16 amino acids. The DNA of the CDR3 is TGCGCCAGCAGCTTGGCGACTAGCGGGAGAGGTGAGACCCAGTACTTC. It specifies CASSLATSGRGETQYF.

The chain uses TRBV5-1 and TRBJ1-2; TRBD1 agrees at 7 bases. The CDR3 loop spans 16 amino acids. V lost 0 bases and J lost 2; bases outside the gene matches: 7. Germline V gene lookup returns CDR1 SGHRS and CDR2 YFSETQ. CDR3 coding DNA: TGCGCCAGCAGCTTGGCCCAGGGGGGACGAAACTATGGCTACACCTTC. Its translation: CASSLAQGGRNYGYTF.

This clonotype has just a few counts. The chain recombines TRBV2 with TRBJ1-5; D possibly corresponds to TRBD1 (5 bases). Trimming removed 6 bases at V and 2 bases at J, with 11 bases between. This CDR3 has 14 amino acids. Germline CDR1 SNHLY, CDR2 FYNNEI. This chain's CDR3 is CASRKQDGNQPQHF. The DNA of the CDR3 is TGTGCCAGCAGGAAACAGGATGGCAATCAGCCCCAGCATTTT.

CDR3 coding DNA: TGTGCCATCAGTGAGTCTGGGGATCAGCCCCAGCATTTT. It translates to CAISESGDQPQHF. V usage is TRBV10-3 and J usage is TRBJ1-5, with unresolved D. This CDR3 is built from 13 residues. Trimming took 0 bases from V and 5 from J, leaving 5 bases between them. CDR1 and CDR2 (germline): ENHRY, SYGVKD.

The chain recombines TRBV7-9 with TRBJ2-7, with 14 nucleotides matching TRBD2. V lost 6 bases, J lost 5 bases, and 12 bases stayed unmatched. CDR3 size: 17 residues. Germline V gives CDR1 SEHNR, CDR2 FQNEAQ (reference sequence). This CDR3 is CASRASQGLAGGDEQYF. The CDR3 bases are TGTGCCAGCAGAGCTTCCCAAGGACTAGCGGGAGGTGACGAGCAGTACTTC. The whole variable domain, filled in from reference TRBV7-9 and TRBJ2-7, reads DTGVSQNPRHKITKRGQNVTFRCDPISEHNRLYWYRQTLGQGPEFLTYFQNEAQLEKSRLLSDRFSAERPKGSFSTLEIQRTEQGDSAMYLCASRASQGLAGGDEQYFGPGTRLTVT.

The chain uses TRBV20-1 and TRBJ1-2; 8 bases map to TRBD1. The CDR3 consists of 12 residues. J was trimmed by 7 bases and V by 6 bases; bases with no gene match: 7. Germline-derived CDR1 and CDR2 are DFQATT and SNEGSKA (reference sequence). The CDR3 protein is CSARTGSSGYTF. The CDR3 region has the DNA TGCAGTGCACGGACAGGGAGCAGTGGCTACACCTTC.

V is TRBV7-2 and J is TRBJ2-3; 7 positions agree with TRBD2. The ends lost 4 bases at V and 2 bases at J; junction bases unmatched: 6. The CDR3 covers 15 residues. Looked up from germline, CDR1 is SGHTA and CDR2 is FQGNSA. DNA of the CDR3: TGTGCCAGCAGCTCCCAACGGGGGGTCACAGATACGCAGTATTTT. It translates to CASSSQRGVTDTQYF.

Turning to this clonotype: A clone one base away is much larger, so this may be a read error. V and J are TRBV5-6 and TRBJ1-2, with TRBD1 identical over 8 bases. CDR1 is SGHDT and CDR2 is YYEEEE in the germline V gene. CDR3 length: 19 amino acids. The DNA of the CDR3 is TGTGCCAGCAGCCAACGGGGGACGGGGTGGACAGGGAAGGACTATGGCTGCACCTTC. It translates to CASSQRGTGWTGKDYGCTF. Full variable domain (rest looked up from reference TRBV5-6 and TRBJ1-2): DAGVTQSPTHLIKTRGQQVTLRCSPKSGHDTVSWYQQALGQGPQFIFQYYEEEERQRGNFPDRFSGHQFPNYSSELNVNALLLGDSALYLCASSQRGTGWTGKDYGCTFGSGTRLTVV.

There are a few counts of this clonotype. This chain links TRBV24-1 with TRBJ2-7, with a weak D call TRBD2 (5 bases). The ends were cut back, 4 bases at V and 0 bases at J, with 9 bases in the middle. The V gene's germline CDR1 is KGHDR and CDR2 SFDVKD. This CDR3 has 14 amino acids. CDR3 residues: CATSESRDSYEQYF. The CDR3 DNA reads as TGTGCCACCAGTGAGTCCCGGGACTCCTACGAGCAGTACTTC.

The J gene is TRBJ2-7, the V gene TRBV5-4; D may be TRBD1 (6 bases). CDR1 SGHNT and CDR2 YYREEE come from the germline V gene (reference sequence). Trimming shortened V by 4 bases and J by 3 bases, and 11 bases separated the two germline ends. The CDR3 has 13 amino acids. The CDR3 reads CASSNRDNYEQYF. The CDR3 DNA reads TGTGCCAGCAGCAACCGGGACAACTACGAGCAGTACTTC.

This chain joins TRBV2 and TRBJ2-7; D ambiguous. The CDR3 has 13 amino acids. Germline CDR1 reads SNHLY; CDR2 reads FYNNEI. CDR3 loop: CATSKAQDYEQYF. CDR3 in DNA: TGTGCTACCTCTAAGGCGCAGGACTACGAGCAGTACTTC.

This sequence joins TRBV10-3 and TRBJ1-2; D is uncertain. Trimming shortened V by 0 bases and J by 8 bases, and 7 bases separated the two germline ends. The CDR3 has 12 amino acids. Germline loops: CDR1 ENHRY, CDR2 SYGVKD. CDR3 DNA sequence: TGTGCCATCAGTGAGTCCGCAGTGGGCTACACCTTC. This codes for CAISESAVGYTF.

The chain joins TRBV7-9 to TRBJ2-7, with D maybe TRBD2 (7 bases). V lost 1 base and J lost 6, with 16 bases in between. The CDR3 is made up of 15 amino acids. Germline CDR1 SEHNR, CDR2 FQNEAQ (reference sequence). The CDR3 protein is CASSLEQGLPGEQYF. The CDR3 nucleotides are TGTGCCAGCAGCTTAGAACAGGGACTACCTGGCGAGCAGTACTTC. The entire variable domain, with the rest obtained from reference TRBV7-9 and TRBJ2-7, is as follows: DTGVSQNPRHKITKRGQNVTFRCDPISEHNRLYWYRQTLGQGPEFLTYFQNEAQLEKSRLLSDRFSAERPKGSFSTLEIQRTEQGDSAMYLCASSLEQGLPGEQYFGPGTRLTVT.

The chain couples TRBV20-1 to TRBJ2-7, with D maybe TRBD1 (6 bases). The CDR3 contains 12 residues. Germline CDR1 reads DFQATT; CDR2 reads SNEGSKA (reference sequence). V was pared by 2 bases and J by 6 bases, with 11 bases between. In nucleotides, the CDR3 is TGCAGTGCTAGATCGGACAGTATCGAGCAGTACTTC. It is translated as CSARSDSIEQYF.

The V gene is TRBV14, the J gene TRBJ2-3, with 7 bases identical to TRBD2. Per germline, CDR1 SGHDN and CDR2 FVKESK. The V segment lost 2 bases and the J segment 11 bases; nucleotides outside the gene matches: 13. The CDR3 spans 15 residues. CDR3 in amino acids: CASSQMSSGPNEQYF. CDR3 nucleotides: TGTGCCAGCAGCCAAATGTCTAGCGGACCGAATGAGCAGTATTTT. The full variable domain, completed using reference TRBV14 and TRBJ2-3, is EAGVTQFPSHSVIEKGQTVTLRCDPISGHDNLYWYRRVMGKEIKFLLHFVKESKQDESGMPNNRFLAERTGGTYSTLKVQPAELEDSGVYFCASSQMSSGPNEQYFGPGTRLTVL.

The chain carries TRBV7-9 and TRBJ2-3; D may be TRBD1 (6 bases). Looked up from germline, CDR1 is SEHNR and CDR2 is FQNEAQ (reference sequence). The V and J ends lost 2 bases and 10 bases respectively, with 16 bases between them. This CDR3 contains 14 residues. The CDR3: CASSLTGSGRAQYF. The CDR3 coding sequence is TGTGCCAGCAGCTTAACAGGGTCCGGCCGGGCGCAGTATTTT.

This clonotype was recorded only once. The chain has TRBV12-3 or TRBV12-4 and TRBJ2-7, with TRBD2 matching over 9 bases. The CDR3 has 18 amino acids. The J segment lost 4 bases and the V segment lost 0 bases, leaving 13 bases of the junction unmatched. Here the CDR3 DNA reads TGTGCCAGCAGTTTAGCCCGGCAGCTAGCGGGACAGTGGTACGAGCAGTACTTC. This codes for CASSLARQLAGQWYEQYF.

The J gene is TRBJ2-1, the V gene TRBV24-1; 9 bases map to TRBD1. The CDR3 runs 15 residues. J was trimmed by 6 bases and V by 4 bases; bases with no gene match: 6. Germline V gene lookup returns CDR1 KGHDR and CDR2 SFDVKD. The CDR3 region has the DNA TGTGCCACCAGTGACTCGGACAGGGGAGTCAATGAGCAGTTCTTC. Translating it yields CATSDSDRGVNEQFF.

The CDR3 reads CASSYRGSLHEQYF. DNA for the CDR3: TGTGCCAGCAGTTACCGGGGTAGCCTCCACGAGCAGTACTTC. The chain combines TRBV6-5 with TRBJ2-7, with a weak D call TRBD2 (5 bases). Germline V CDR1 and CDR2: MNHEY, SVGAGI. The CDR3 consists of 14 residues. V was trimmed by 2 bases and J by 5 bases, leaving 13 bases between them.

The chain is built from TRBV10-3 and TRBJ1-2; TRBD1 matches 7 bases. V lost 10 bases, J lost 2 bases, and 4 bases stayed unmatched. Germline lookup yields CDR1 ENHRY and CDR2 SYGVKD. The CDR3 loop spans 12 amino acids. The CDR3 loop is CATRQGNYGYTF. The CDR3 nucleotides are TGTGCCACCAGACAGGGAAACTATGGCTACACCTTC.

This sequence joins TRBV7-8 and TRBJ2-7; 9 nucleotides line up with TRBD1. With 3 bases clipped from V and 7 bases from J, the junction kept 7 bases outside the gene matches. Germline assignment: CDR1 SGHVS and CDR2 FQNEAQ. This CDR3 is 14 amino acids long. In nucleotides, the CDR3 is TGTGCCAGCAGCTTGCGGGACAGGGTCGTTGAGCAGTACTTC. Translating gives CASSLRDRVVEQYF. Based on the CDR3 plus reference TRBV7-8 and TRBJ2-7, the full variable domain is GAGVSQSPRYKVAKRGQDVALRCDPISGHVSLFWYQQALGQGPEFLTYFQNEAQLDKSGLPSDRFFAERPEGSVSTLKIQRTQQEDSAVYLCASSLRDRVVEQYFGPGTRLTVT.